Below are 30 T cell receptor beta chains sequenced from a single sample in a study of CD8+ T cells in alopecia areata (dated by TCRdb to 2017 to 2018). Library prep was done by the immunoSEQ multiplex PCR assay. RNA was extracted from all samples and reverse transcribed into cDNA, which served as template for TCR sequencing. TCRdb provides this immuneACCESS table in a form limited to in-frame rearrangements. Some clones are lacking; in checked studies, under half of them reflect an unresolved V gene, and why the rest are absent is not known. This sample is represented by 6,500 to 8,000 clones; 64% of them were singletons. The ten largest clones represent about 13% of the sample. The time point tag for this specimen amounts to: approximately 4 weeks on oral tofacitinib. Read against the paper, the sample's treatment or condition label means: oral pan-JAK inhibitor, 5-10 mg twice daily. Peripheral blood and lesional scalp punch biopsies were obtained from patients with alopecia areata.

Specimen: skin, collected at week 4, from a patient treated with tofacitinib. These receptors were taken from a human donor with alopecia areata.

This clone was counted only a few times. V gene TRBV6-1 combines with J gene TRBJ2-7; 9 bases line up with TRBD1. With V trimmed by 5 bases and J by 3 bases, 2 bases remained unmatched. The germline V gene encodes CDR1 MNHNS and CDR2 SASEGT. The CDR3 totals 13 residues. The CDR3 sequence is CASSRQGDYEQYF. The CDR3 nucleotides are TGTGCCAGCAGTAGACAGGGGGACTACGAGCAGTACTTC.

This clone was detected only once. The V call is TRBV2, the J call TRBJ2-7; no clear D. Trimming cost V 3 bases and J 4 bases, with 13 bases left between them. This CDR3 is built from 14 residues. CDR1 is SNHLY, CDR2 FYNNEI, per germline. CDR3 residues: CASSDRTDPYEQYF. CDR3 nucleotides: TGTGCCAGCAGTGATAGGACGGATCCGTACGAGCAGTACTTC.

This clone occurred once. V and J are TRBV5-1 and TRBJ2-3; D uncertain. CDR1 and CDR2 (germline): SGHRS, YFSETQ. The CDR3 runs 12 residues. The V end was cut by 4 bases, the J end by 1 base, with 4 bases between. As DNA, the CDR3 is TGCGCCAGCAGCCGAGGCACAGATACGCAGTATTTT. It yields the protein CASSRGTDTQYF.

The rearrangement joins TRBV5-5 to TRBJ1-4; D is possibly TRBD1 (5 bases). The CDR3 extends over 13 amino acids. Germline loops: CDR1 SGHKS, CDR2 YYEKEE (reference sequence). The ends were cut back, 5 bases at V and 7 bases at J, with 12 bases in the middle. The DNA of the CDR3 is TGTGCCAGCAGTGTCCGAGGGGTTGAAAAACTGTTTTTT. Translating it yields CASSVRGVEKLFF.

This clone was counted once. This chain uses TRBV2 with TRBJ2-1; 7 nucleotides align to TRBD1. Germline CDR1 SNHLY, CDR2 FYNNEI. V shed 2 bases, J shed 14 bases, and the junction held 12 bases outside the gene matches. The CDR3 contains 14 residues. CDR3 region: CASSERGPGGWEFF. The CDR3 nucleotides are TGTGCCAGCAGTGAAAGGGGGCCTGGGGGCTGGGAGTTCTTC.

The V gene is TRBV2, the J gene TRBJ2-7; 10 bases are a match to TRBD2. Trimming cost V 4 bases and J 1 base; bases outside gene matches: 7. This CDR3 spans 16 amino acids. The germline V gene has CDR1 SNHLY and CDR2 FYNNEI. DNA of the CDR3: TGTGCCAGCAGTGGATGGACTAGCGGCATTTCCTACGAGCAGTACTTC. Its translation is CASSGWTSGISYEQYF. Complete variable domain (other parts from reference TRBV2 and TRBJ2-7): EPEVTQTPSHQVTQMGQEVILRCVPISNHLYFYWYRQILGQKVEFLVSFYNNEISEKSEIFDDQFSVERPDGSNFTLKIRSTKLEDSAMYFCASSGWTSGISYEQYFGPGTRLTVT.

V is TRBV28 and J is TRBJ1-5; 7 bases align to TRBD1. With 6 bases clipped from V and 6 bases from J, the junction kept 8 bases outside the gene matches. The CDR3 runs to 14 residues. CDR1 is MDHEN and CDR2 is SYDVKM in the germline V gene. CDR3 bases: TGTGCCAGCAGCATAGGGGGCGGAGGTCAGCCCCAGCATTTT. This sequence encodes CASSIGGGGQPQHF.

This clone turned up a few times. The gene calls are TRBV7-9 and TRBJ2-3; D is perhaps TRBD1 (5 bases). In germline, CDR1 is SEHNR, CDR2 FQNEAQ (reference sequence). Trimming took off 6 bases at V and 0 bases at J, with 25 bases between the two ends. CDR3 length: 19 residues. The CDR3 region is CASRNAIGASTTSTDTQYF. CDR3 nucleotides: TGTGCCAGCAGGAATGCAATTGGGGCCAGCACGACTAGCACAGATACGCAGTATTTT.

V gene TRBV7-2 combines with J gene TRBJ1-5; 10 positions agree with TRBD1. Germline V lookup: CDR1 SGHTA, CDR2 FQGNSA. The junction had 7 bases not matched to a gene; V was cut back by 5 bases and J by 6 bases. The CDR3 is 15 amino acids. The CDR3 DNA reads as TGTGCCAGCAGCCCGACAGGGGGCCCGGGTCAGCCCCAGCATTTT. It yields the protein CASSPTGGPGQPQHF. Complete variable domain (other parts from reference TRBV7-2 and TRBJ1-5): GAGVSQSPSNKVTEKGKDVELRCDPISGHTALYWYRQSLGQGLEFLIYFQGNSAPDKSGLPSDRFSAERTGGSVSTLTIQRTQQEDSAVYLCASSPTGGPGQPQHFGDGTRLSIL.

The chain links TRBV13 to TRBJ1-1; 10 nucleotides agree with TRBD1. The junction had 2 bases not matched to a gene; V was cut back by 1 base and J by 6 bases. CDR3 size: 14 residues. In germline, CDR1 is PRHDT, CDR2 FYEKMQ (reference sequence). In nucleotides, the CDR3 is TGTGCCAGCAGCTTAGAAGGGACAGGGGCTGAAGCTTTCTTT. Protein: CASSLEGTGAEAFF.

The chain carries TRBV18 and TRBJ2-5; D not resolved. The J call is in doubt because the DNA end fits TRBJ2-7 better. Per germline, CDR1 KGHSH and CDR2 LQKENI. The CDR3 totals 14 residues. Here the CDR3 reads CASSPVYLSYEQYF. DNA for the CDR3: TGTGCCAGCTCACCGGTATATCTTTCCTACGAGCAGTACTTC.

Regarding this clone: A read error is likely here: a far larger clone is one base away. The chain joins TRBV28 to TRBJ2-3; D gene uncertain. The J call may be mistaken, given a closer DNA end match to TRBJ1-5. The CDR3 contains 14 residues. The germline gives CDR1 MDHEN, CDR2 SYDVKM. CDR3 in amino acids: CASSPMGNTDTQHF. DNA of the CDR3: TGTGCCAGCAGTCCGATGGGCAACACAGATACGCAGCATTTT.

The chain joins TRBV4-1 to TRBJ2-7; 8 bases match TRBD2. CDR3 length equals 15 residues. From germline, CDR1 is MGHRA and CDR2 YSYEKL. V dropped 4 bases and J dropped 6; count of bases not matched to a gene: 11. CDR3 bases: TGCGCCAGCAGCCGGGGACTAGGCGATCGTAGCGAGCAGTACTTC. It codes for CASSRGLGDRSEQYF.

A few counts support this clone. The chain carries TRBV2 and TRBJ2-1; 10 bases agree with TRBD2. The germline V gene encodes CDR1 SNHLY and CDR2 FYNNEI. V lost 3 bases to trimming and J lost 6 bases; unmatched junction nucleotides: 11. This CDR3 spans 17 amino acids. CDR3 nucleotides: TGTGCCAGCAGTGAGCCCCGGGCTAGCGGGAGAGGCAATGAGCAGTTCTTC. It encodes CASSEPRASGRGNEQFF. Full variable domain (outside the CDR3, taken from reference TRBV2 and TRBJ2-1): EPEVTQTPSHQVTQMGQEVILRCVPISNHLYFYWYRQILGQKVEFLVSFYNNEISEKSEIFDDQFSVERPDGSNFTLKIRSTKLEDSAMYFCASSEPRASGRGNEQFFGPGTRLTVL.

This clone has a handful of counts. The rearrangement uses TRBV5-1 and TRBJ1-1; 9 nucleotides align to TRBD1. Germline CDR1 is SGHRS and CDR2 is YFSETQ. After removal of 0 bases from V and 3 bases from J, the junction contained 6 bases not matched to a gene. The CDR3 has 16 residues. Written as DNA, the CDR3 is TGCGCCAGCAGCTTGGGGAAGGGACAGGGCGACACTGAAGCTTTCTTT. As protein: CASSLGKGQGDTEAFF.

The chain uses TRBV4-2 and TRBJ2-3, with D perhaps given as TRBD1 or TRBD2 (6 bases each). V was clipped by 0 bases and J by 4 bases, with 11 bases between them. The V gene's germline CDR1 is LGHNA and CDR2 YNFKEQ. CDR3 length: 15 amino acids. For the CDR3, the DNA is TGTGCCAGCAGCCAAGATCTGGGGGGCGCAGATACGCAGTATTTT. Protein product: CASSQDLGGADTQYF.

This clone was observed a single time. V gene TRBV11-2 combines with J gene TRBJ2-3; D call uncertain. The germline gives CDR1 SGHAT, CDR2 FQNNGV. The germline V and J ends were trimmed by 5 bases and 5 bases, with 17 bases remaining between them. The CDR3 is 15 residues long. This chain's CDR3 is CASSVSVGLGDTQYF. CDR3 in DNA: TGTGCCAGCAGCGTCTCGGTCGGGTTGGGAGATACGCAGTATTTT.

J is TRBJ2-3 and V is TRBV29-1, with TRBD2 matching 9 bases. Germline CDR1 and CDR2: SQVTM and ANQGSEA. The CDR3 sequence is 14 residues long. Trimming removed 4 bases from V and 2 bases from J; junction bases left unmatched: 4. In DNA, the CDR3 is TGCAGCGTTGGAGCGGGGGGCCTCACAGATACGCAGTATTTT. Translation: CSVGAGGLTDTQYF.

The chain carries TRBV6-1 and TRBJ1-6; the match to TRBD1 covers 7 bases. V was pared by 6 bases and J by 9 bases, with 11 bases of the junction left unmatched. CDR3 length: 15 residues. Germline V gene sequence: CDR1 MNHNS, CDR2 SASEGT. CDR3 DNA: TGTGCCAGCAGGGATAGACAGGGAGGTGCTTCACCCCTCCACTTT. Encoded protein: CASRDRQGGASPLHF.

The chain has TRBV5-5 and TRBJ1-1, with D possibly matching TRBD1 (6 bases). The CDR3 has 14 amino acids. Deletions cut 0 bases from V and 0 bases from J, with 6 bases between. The V gene's germline CDR1 is SGHKS and CDR2 YYEKEE (reference sequence). The CDR3 reads CASSLGTVNTEAFF. In DNA, the CDR3 is TGTGCCAGCAGCTTGGGGACAGTGAACACTGAAGCTTTCTTT.

The V call is TRBV18, the J call TRBJ2-7; 12 bases match TRBD1. J was trimmed by 4 bases and V by 5 bases; bases with no gene match: 6. CDR3 length: 15 amino acids. The V gene's germline CDR1 is KGHSH and CDR2 LQKENI. CDR3: CASSRGTGGAYEQYF. The CDR3 nucleotides are TGTGCCAGCTCAAGGGGGACAGGGGGCGCTTACGAGCAGTACTTC.

The V call is TRBV4-1, the J call TRBJ1-5; D gene uncertain. The CDR3 is made up of 14 amino acids. Germline CDR1 reads MGHRA; CDR2 reads YSYEKL. Trimming took 0 bases from V and 6 from J, leaving 9 bases between them. The CDR3 DNA reads TGCGCCAGCAGCCAAGATTTCTCCGGTCAGCCCCAGCATTTT. Protein product: CASSQDFSGQPQHF.

The V and J genes are TRBV5-1 and TRBJ1-4, with D hard to call. Between the trimmed V and J ends, which lost 2 bases and 4 bases, there was a span of 9 bases. This CDR3 comprises 14 residues. Germline CDR1 and CDR2: SGHRS and YFSETQ. The CDR3 spells CASSFSSLNEKLFF. Written as DNA, the CDR3 is TGCGCCAGCAGCTTCAGTTCCCTTAATGAAAAACTGTTTTTT.

The chain combines TRBV7-2 with TRBJ1-4, with TRBD1 matching 7 bases. The trim removed 6 bases at V and 8 bases at J, leaving 12 bases unmatched. Per germline, CDR1 SGHTA and CDR2 FQGNSA. This CDR3 has 15 amino acids. As DNA, the CDR3 is TGTGCCAGCAGGTCTCAGGGGGAAAAGGGAGAAAAACTGTTTTTT. As protein: CASRSQGEKGEKLFF.

The CDR3: CASSIQGLNYGYTF. The CDR3 DNA is TGTGCCAGCAGTATACAGGGTCTTAACTATGGCTACACCTTC. The rearrangement uses TRBV7-9 and TRBJ1-2, with D perhaps matching TRBD1 (6 bases). Trimming pared 6 bases from V and 1 base from J, leaving 12 bases between. This CDR3 contains 14 residues. Germline V gives CDR1 SEHNR, CDR2 FQNEAQ (reference sequence).

This sequence joins TRBV6-1 and TRBJ1-2; possibly TRBD1 for D (6 bases). Trimming took 2 bases from V and 7 from J, leaving 17 bases between them. The CDR3 extends over 15 amino acids. Germline V lookup: CDR1 MNHNS, CDR2 SASEGT. CDR3 nucleotides: TGTGCCAGCAGTGAATCAATACAGGGAGTCTCTGGCTACACCTTC. Translation gives CASSESIQGVSGYTF.

There are a few counts of this clone. The chain carries TRBV27 and TRBJ2-7; D remains unclear. There are 13 residues in the CDR3. In germline, CDR1 is MNHEY, CDR2 SMNVEV (reference sequence). V was trimmed by 3 bases and J by 2 bases, leaving 8 bases between them. The CDR3 is CASSFGRAYEQYF. The CDR3 DNA sequence: TGTGCCAGCAGTTTCGGTAGGGCCTACGAGCAGTACTTC.

The rearrangement joins TRBV11-2 to TRBJ2-7; D is possibly TRBD1 or TRBD2 (5 bases each). Germline V gene data show CDR1 as SGHAT and CDR2 as FQNNGV. The CDR3 is 16 residues long. Trimming took off 0 bases at V and 7 bases at J, with 19 bases between the two ends. The CDR3 loop is CASSLEGPPGMWEQYF. The DNA of the CDR3 is TGTGCCAGCAGCTTAGAGGGACCGCCGGGAATGTGGGAGCAGTACTTC.

This clone was detected a few times. V usage is TRBV5-4 and J usage is TRBJ2-3; D unresolved. The V gene lost 0 bases and the J gene lost 0 bases, with 11 bases spanning the gap. CDR3 length equals 16 residues. Germline-derived CDR1 and CDR2 are SGHNT and YYREEE (reference sequence). DNA for the CDR3: TGTGCCAGCAGCTTGGTTGGACCCATAAGCACAGATACGCAGTATTTT. It translates to CASSLVGPISTDTQYF.

This rearrangement joins TRBV19 to TRBJ2-1, with 8 bases matching TRBD2. Unmatched junction bases numbered 4, after V lost 5 bases and J lost 4 bases. The CDR3 extends over 14 amino acids. From germline, CDR1 is LNHDA and CDR2 SQIVND (reference sequence). The CDR3 DNA reads TGTGCCAGTAGTTTAAGCGGGGGATACAATGAGCAGTTCTTC. Amino acid sequence: CASSLSGGYNEQFF.